This T cell receptor (beta chain) was found in a study of molecular identifiers for immune sequencing clone quantification. Overall study results and limits: The share of molecules held by clones above 20 RNA copies was over 98% in effector cells and under 1% in naive cells.

Trimming cost V 2 bases and J 5 bases, with 15 bases left between them. The CDR3 has 15 residues. Germline assignment: CDR1 WSHSY and CDR2 SAAADI. In the sort, naive CD8 T cells were defined as CD8+CD4-CCR7+CD45RA+. This clonotype occurred many times. The target antigen is unknown. Via MiXCR, TCRdb re-called the PCR reads, giving one row per CDR3 protein. Here the sample spans approximately 54,000 distinct CDR3 sequences, 25% being singletons. The chain combines TRBV10-2 with TRBJ2-5; D might be TRBD1 or TRBD2, each matching 5 bases. The sequence derives from a human donor in good health. Some libraries in this study had Jurkat cell RNA spiked in. The specimen sequenced was naive CD8+ T cells from blood, with Jurkat cell RNA spiked in. Regarding subset: FACS-sorted CD8+CD4-CCR7+CD45RA+ naive T cells. CDR3 residues: CASSEGHQTGETQYF. The DNA for the CDR3 is TGCGCCAGCAGTGAGGGACACCAAACGGGGGAGACCCAGTACTTC.